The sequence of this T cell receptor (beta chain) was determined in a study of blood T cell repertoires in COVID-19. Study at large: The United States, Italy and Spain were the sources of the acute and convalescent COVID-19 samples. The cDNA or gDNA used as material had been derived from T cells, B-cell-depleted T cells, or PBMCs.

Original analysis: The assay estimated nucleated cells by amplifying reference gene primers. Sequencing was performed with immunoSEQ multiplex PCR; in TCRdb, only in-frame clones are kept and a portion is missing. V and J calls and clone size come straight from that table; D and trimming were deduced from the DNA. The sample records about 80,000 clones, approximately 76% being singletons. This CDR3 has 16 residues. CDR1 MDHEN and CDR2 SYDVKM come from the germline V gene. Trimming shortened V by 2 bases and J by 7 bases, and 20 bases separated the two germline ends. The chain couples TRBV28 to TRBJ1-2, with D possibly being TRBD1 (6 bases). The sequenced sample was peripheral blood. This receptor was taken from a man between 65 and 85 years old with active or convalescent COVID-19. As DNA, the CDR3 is TGTGCCAGCAGTTTACCGCAAGGGGACACCCACAGTGGCTACACCTTC. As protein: CASSLPQGDTHSGYTF.